One T cell receptor beta chain is described in this entry. The target antigen is unknown. This specimen belongs to a study of early stage breast cancer tumors. Study at large: ER+/PR+/HER2- status applied to twelve of 16 invasive breast tumors.

Enough DNA from normal breast tissue often took roughly 85-330 mg. Trimming at V came to 6 bases and at J to 5 bases, leaving 4 bases not matched to a gene. Germline V gene sequence: CDR1 SNHLY, CDR2 FYNNEI. The CDR3 is 15 amino acids. Clones were sequenced by immunoSEQ multiplex PCR, and TCRdb holds only the in-frame ones, with some missing. The sample carries approximately 14,000 clones, 65% to 85% recorded once. Notes on the study in general: Most shared enriched TCRB sequences were commonly generated ones.

Source material: normal breast tissue next to the tumor. The source is a person aged 30-39 years with breast cancer. The chain links TRBV2 to TRBJ2-5, with 15 bases identical to TRBD2. CDR3 loop: CASRPGTSGRETQYF. In nucleotides, the CDR3 is TGTGCCAGCAGACCAGGGACTAGCGGGAGGGAGACCCAGTACTTC.